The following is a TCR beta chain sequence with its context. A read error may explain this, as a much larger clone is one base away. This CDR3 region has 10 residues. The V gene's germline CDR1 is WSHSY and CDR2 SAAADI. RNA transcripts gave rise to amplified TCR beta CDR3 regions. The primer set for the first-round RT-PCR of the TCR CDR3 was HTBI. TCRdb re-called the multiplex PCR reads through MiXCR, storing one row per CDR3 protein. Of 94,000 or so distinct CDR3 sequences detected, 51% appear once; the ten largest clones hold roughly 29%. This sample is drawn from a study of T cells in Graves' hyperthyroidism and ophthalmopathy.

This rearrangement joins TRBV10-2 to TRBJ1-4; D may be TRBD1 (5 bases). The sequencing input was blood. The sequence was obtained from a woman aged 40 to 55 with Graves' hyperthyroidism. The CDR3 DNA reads TGTGCCAGCAGTCAGGGAAAACTGTTTTTT. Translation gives CASSQGKLFF.